This entry features one T cell receptor beta chain sequence. In this sample, this clonotype turned up many times. Its antigen is still unknown. Base-call qualities are not available, and no considerably larger clone is one nucleotide away. The germline V and J ends show losses of 5 bases and 4 bases respectively, and no gene match explains 7 bases of the junction. The germline V gene yields MNHNS for CDR1 and SASEGT for CDR2. The CDR3 measures 14 amino acids from cysteine to phenylalanine. Only the CDR3 part of the read is kept: 42 bases, read in frame from the first base. The data were taken from a study of T cells in Graves' hyperthyroidism and ophthalmopathy (dated by TCRdb to the late 2010s). Turning to the overall study: Peripheral blood was sampled at the time of initial diagnosis, prior to any treatment. After sampling, hyperthyroidism patients received methimazole starting at 30 mg daily, and ophthalmopathy patients received high-dose intravenous methylprednisolone. A discovery cohort of about a hundred patients, roughly 45 with Graves' ophthalmopathy and about 58 with stable Graves' hyperthyroidism, was used to find distinguishing TCR V-J signatures. Prospective prediction of ophthalmopathy was tested in an independent validation cohort consisting of some 20 hyperthyroidism patients and around 17 patients who later progressed to ophthalmopathy. TCR Vbeta CDR3 sequencing of some 140 peripheral blood samples (43 ophthalmopathy, 75 to 80 hyperthyroidism and roughly 17 progressor patients) is reported in the paper. The 100 discovery patients were randomly split 7:3 into training and test sets. In over five Graves' hyperthyroidism patients, the study also compared T-cell repertoires from thyroid tissue with T-cell repertoires from blood. On the study overall, not on this receptor specifically: During validation, the model predicted progression to ophthalmopathy a median of about 6.5 months ahead of onset, with around 71% sensitivity and under 85% specificity. In cross-validation, a model built on a 13 V-J signature told ophthalmopathy apart from stable hyperthyroidism with approximately 90% sensitivity and around 81% specificity, and in testing the same model reached 80%/75%. No statistical method was used to fix the sample size in advance, and group allocation was not hidden from the investigators. Most expanded thyroid clonotypes (frequency above 0.001) were also found in blood, which suggests that blood repertoires may mirror thyroid immune responses.

A patient counted as having stable Graves' hyperthyroidism if no progression to ophthalmopathy occurred over 18 months of follow-up. Hyperthyroidism patients were aged 18 to 65 years and newly diagnosed, with disease duration of less than 2 months. The study excluded patients with uncontrolled infections, other autoimmune diseases, pregnancy or lactation. Diagnoses relied on clinical symptoms, serum thyroxine and TRAb, thyroid ultrasound and orbital computed tomography. Ficoll-Paque density gradient centrifugation was used to isolate PBMCs from under 11 ml of fresh peripheral blood. Total RNA was extracted with Trizol reagent, and quality was checked on an Agilent 2100 Bioanalyzer. TCR beta CDR3 regions were amplified from RNA transcripts. The first round of RT-PCR for the TCR CDR3 was performed with the HTBI primer set and the Qiagen OneStep RT-PCR kit. The libraries were constructed in a second round of multiplex PCR and then size-selected and purified. Sequencing of the libraries was done on an Illumina HiSeq2000 using paired-end 100 bp reads. In the paper's pipeline: SOAPnuke was used to process the raw data, removing reads that contained adapters or uncalled bases, had a mean Phred below 15, or lacked an exact match to the constant primer or identifier. COPE v1.2.5 was used to merge the high-quality paired reads, and each unique nucleotide sequence was defined as a clonotype. MiTCR v1.1 was used to align the clonotypes against IMGT TRBV, TRBD and TRBJ reference segments. Analysis was restricted to V-J combinations with a frequency above 0.0001, which covered roughly 99% of repertoires. The TCS score was defined as the ratio of F50 (clonal expansion) to E x V (chaos), calculated using BLOSUM62-based TCRdist between CDR3 peptides within each V-J. Welch's t-statistics and random forest reduced around 550 V-J features to 13, which were used in a naive Bayes classifier (R e1071). In TCRdb, the public reads were trimmed at Q25 with fastp and aligned with MiXCR, with productive beta chains retained. Merged by CDR3 protein, the rows form single entries marked with the most common genes and DNA. TCRdb assigned the V and J calls; the authors' analysis was not used. This sample has about 740,000 distinct CDR3 sequences in its table, and around 15% of those were observed once. The ten largest account for roughly 10% of the sample.

This chain joins TRBV6-1 to TRBJ2-7, with 8 bases in between that match TRBD1. The specimen was blood. The sequence was collected from a young woman with Graves' hyperthyroidism. The CDR3 reads as follows: CASSPRTGKYEQYF. The DNA sequence follows: TGTGCCAGCAGTCCGAGGACAGGGAAGTACGAGCAGTACTTC.